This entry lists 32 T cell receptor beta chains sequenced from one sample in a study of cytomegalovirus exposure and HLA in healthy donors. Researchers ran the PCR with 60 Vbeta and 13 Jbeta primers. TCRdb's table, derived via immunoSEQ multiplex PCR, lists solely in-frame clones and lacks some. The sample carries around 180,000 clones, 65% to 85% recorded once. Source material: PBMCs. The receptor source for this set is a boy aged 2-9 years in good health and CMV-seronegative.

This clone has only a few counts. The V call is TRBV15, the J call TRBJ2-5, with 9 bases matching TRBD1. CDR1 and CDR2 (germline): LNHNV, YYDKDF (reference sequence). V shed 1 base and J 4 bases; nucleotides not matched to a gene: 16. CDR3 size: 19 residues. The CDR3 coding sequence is TGTGCCACCAGCAGAGCTCCACAGGGGGCTGGAGGAAGCTCAGAGACCCAGTACTTC. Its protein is CATSRAPQGAGGSSETQYF.

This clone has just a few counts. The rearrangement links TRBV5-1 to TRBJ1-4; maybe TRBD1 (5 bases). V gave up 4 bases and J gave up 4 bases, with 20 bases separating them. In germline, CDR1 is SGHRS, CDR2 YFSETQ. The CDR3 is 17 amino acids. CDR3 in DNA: TGCGCCAGCAGCAGGATGAGCCTACAGGTCGGTAATGAAAAACTGTTTTTT. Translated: CASSRMSLQVGNEKLFF. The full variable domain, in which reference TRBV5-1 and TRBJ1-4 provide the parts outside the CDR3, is KAGVTQTPRYLIKTRGQQVTLSCSPISGHRSVSWYQQTPGQGLQFLFEYFSETQRNKGNFPGRFSGRQFSNSRSEMNVSTLELGDSALYLCASSRMSLQVGNEKLFFGSGTQLSVL.

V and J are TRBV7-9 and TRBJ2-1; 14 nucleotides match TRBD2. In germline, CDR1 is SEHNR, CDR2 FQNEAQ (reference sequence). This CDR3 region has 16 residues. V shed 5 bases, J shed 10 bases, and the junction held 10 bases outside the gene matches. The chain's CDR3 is CASSLTGLAGDVEQFF. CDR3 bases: TGTGCCAGCAGCCTAACGGGACTAGCGGGGGATGTGGAGCAGTTCTTC.

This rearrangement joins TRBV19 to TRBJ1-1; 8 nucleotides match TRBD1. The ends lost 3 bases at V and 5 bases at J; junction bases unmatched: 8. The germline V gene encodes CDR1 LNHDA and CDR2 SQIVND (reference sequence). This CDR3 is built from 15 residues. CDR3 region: CASSIAQGAGTEAFF. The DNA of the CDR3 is TGTGCCAGTAGTATTGCGCAGGGGGCAGGGACTGAAGCTTTCTTT.

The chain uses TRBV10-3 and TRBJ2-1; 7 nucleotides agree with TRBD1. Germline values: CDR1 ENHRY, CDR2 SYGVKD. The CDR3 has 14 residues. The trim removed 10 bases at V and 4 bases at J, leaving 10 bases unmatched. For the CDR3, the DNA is TGTGCCACCCTAGACCAGGGGGTTTACAATGAGCAGTTCTTC. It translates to CATLDQGVYNEQFF.

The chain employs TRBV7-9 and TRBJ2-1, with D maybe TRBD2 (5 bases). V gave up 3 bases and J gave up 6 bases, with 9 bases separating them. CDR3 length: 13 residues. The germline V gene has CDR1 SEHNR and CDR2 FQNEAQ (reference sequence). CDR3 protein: CASSLDFANEQFF. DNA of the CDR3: TGTGCCAGCAGCTTGGACTTCGCCAATGAGCAGTTCTTC.

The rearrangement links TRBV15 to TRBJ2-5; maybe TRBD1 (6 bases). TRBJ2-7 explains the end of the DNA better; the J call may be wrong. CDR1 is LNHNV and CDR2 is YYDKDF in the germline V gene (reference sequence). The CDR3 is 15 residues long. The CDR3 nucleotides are TGTGCCACCAGCAGACCGGGACCCCAGGGGTACGAGCAGTACTTC. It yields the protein CATSRPGPQGYEQYF.

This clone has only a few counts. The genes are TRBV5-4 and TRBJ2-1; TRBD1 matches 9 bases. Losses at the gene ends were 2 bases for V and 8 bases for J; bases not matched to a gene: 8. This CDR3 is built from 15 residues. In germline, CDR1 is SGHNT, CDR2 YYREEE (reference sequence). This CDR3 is CASSFAFTGGDEQFF. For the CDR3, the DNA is TGTGCCAGCAGCTTTGCTTTTACAGGGGGCGATGAGCAGTTCTTC. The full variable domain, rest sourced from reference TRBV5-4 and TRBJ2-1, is ETGVTQSPTHLIKTRGQQVTLRCSSQSGHNTVSWYQQALGQGPQFIFQYYREEENGRGNFPPRFSGLQFPNYSSELNVNALELDDSALYLCASSFAFTGGDEQFFGPGTRLTVL.

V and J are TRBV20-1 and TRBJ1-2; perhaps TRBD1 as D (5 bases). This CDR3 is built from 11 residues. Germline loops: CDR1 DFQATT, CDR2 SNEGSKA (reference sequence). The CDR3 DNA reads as TGCAGCGCGGGGGGGTACTATGGCTACACCTTC. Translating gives CSAGGYYGYTF.

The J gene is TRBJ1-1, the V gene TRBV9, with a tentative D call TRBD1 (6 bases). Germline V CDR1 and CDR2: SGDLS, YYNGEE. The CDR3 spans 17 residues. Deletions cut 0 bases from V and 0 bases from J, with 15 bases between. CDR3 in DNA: TGTGCCAGCAGCGTAGCTGCCGACAGGCGCATGAACACTGAAGCTTTCTTT. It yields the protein CASSVAADRRMNTEAFF. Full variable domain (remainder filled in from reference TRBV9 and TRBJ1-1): DSGVTQTPKHLITATGQRVTLRCSPRSGDLSVYWYQQSLDQGLQFLIQYYNGEERAKGNILERFSAQQFPDLHSELNLSSLELGDSALYFCASSVAADRRMNTEAFFGQGTRLTVV.

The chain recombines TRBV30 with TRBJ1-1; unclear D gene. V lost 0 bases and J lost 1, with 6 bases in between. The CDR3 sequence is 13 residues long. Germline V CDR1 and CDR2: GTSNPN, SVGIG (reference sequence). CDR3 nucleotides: TGTGCCTGGAGTGTAAACAGGAACACTGAAGCTTTCTTT. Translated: CAWSVNRNTEAFF.

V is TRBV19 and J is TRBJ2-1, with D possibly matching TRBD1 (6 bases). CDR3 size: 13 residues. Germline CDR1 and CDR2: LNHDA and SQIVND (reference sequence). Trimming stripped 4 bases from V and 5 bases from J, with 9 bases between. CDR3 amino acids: CASSKTGNNEQFF. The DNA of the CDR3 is TGTGCCAGTAGTAAAACAGGGAACAATGAGCAGTTCTTC.

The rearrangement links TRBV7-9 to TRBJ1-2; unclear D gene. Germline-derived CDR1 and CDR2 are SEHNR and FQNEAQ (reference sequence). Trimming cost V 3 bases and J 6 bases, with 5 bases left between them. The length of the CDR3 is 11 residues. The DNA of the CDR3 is TGTGCCAGCAGCTTCCGGGATGGCTACACCTTC. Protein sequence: CASSFRDGYTF.

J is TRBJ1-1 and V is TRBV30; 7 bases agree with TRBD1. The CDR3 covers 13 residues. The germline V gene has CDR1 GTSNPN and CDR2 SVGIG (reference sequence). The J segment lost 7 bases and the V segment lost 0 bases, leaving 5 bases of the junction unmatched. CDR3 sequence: CAWSVLRDSEAFF. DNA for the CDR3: TGTGCCTGGAGTGTACTAAGGGACAGTGAAGCTTTCTTT.

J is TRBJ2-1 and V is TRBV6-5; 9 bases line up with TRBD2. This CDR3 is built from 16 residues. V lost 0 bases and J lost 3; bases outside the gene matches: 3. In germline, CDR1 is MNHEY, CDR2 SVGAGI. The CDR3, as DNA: TGTGCCAGCAGTTACTCGAAAGCGGGGGGCTACAATGAGCAGTTCTTC. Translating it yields CASSYSKAGGYNEQFF.

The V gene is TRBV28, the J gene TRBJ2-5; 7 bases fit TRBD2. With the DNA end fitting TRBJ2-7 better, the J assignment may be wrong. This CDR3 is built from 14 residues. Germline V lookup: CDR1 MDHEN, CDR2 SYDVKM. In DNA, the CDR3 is TGTGCCAGCAGTTTGCCTAGCGGTGGCTACGAGCAGTACTTC. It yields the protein CASSLPSGGYEQYF.

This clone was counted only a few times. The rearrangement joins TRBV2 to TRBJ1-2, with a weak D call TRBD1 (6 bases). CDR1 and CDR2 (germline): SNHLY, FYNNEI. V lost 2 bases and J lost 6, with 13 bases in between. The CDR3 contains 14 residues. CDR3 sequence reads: CASSESGHLDGYTF. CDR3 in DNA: TGTGCCAGCAGTGAATCGGGACATCTGGATGGCTACACCTTC.

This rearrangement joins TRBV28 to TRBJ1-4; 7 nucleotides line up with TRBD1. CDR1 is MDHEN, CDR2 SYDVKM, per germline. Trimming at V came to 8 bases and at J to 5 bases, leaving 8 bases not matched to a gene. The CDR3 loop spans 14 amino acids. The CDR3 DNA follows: TGTGCCAGCCGATCGACAGGGATAAATGAAAAACTGTTTTTT. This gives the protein CASRSTGINEKLFF.

CDR3 bases: TGCGCCAGCAGCCAAGATTGGCCAGGGAATCAGCCCCAGCATTTT. It specifies CASSQDWPGNQPQHF. The chain uses TRBV4-1 and TRBJ1-5; tentatively, D is TRBD1 (5 bases). The CDR3 has 15 amino acids. The germline CDR1 and CDR2 sequences are MGHRA and YSYEKL. Between the trimmed V and J ends, which lost 0 bases and 4 bases, there was a span of 10 bases.

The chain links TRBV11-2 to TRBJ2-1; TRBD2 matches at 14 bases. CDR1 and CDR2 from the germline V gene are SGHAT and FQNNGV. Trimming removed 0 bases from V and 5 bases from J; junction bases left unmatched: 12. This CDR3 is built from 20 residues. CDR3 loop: CASSLEPGLAGVHRDNEQFF. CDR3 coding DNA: TGTGCCAGCAGCTTAGAGCCGGGACTAGCGGGAGTCCATCGCGACAATGAGCAGTTCTTC.

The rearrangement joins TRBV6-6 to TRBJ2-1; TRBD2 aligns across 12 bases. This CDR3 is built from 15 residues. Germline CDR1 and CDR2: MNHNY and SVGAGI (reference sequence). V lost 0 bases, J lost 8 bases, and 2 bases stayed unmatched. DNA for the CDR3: TGTGCCAGCAGTTACTCGACTAGCGGGAGCTATGAGCAGTTCTTC. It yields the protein CASSYSTSGSYEQFF.

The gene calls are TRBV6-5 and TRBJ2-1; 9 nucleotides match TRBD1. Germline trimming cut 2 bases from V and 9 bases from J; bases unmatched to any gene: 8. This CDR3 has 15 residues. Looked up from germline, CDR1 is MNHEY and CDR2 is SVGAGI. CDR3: CASSYRDRVDGEQFF. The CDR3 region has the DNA TGTGCCAGCAGTTACCGGGACAGGGTGGATGGTGAGCAGTTCTTC.

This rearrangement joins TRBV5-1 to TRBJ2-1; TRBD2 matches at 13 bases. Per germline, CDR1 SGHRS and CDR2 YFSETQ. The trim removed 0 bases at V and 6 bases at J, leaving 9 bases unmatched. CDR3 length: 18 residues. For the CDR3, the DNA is TGCGCCAGCAGCTTGGCCCCCGCACTAGCGGGGGGGCTCAATGAGCAGTTCTTC. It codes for CASSLAPALAGGLNEQFF.

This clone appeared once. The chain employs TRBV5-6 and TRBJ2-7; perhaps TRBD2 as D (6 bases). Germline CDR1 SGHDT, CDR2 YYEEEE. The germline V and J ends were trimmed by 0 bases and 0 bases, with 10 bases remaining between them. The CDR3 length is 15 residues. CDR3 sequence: CASSLAGAVSYEQYF. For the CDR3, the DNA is TGTGCCAGCAGCTTGGCGGGAGCGGTCTCCTACGAGCAGTACTTC.

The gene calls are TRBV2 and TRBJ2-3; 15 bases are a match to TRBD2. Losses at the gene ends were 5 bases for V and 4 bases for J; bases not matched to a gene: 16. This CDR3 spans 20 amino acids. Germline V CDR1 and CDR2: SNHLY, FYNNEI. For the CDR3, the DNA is TGTGCCAGCAGTTCCTGGACTAGCGGGGGGGCCGACGGTTCATCAGATACGCAGTATTTT. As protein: CASSSWTSGGADGSSDTQYF.

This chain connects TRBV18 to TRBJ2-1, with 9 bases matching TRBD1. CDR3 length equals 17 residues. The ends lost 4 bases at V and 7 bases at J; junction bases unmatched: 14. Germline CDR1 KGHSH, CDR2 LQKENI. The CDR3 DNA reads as TGTGCCAGCTCACATTACCTGACAGGGGGGCCTAGTAATGAGCAGTTCTTC. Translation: CASSHYLTGGPSNEQFF.

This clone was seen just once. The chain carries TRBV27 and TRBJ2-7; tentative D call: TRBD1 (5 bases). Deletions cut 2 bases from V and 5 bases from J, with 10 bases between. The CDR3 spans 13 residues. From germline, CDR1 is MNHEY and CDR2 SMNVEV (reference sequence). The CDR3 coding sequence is TGTGCCAGCAGTTTAGTGTCAGGGAACGAGCAGTACTTC. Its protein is CASSLVSGNEQYF.

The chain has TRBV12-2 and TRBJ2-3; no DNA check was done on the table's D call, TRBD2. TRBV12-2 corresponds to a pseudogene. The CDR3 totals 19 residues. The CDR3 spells CASPLKNKKGGASTDTQYF. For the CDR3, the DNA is TGTGCAAGTCCTCTAAAAAACAAAAAAGGGGGGGCTAGCACAGATACGCAGTATTTT.

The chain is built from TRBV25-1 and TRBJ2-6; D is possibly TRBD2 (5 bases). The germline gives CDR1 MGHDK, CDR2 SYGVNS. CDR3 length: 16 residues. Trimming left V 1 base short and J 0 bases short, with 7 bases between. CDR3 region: CASSEWGASGANVLTF. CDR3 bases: TGTGCCAGCAGTGAATGGGGAGCCTCTGGGGCCAACGTCCTGACTTTC. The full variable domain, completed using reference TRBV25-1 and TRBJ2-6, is EADIYQTPRYLVIGTGKKITLECSQTMGHDKMYWYQQDPGMELHLIHYSYGVNSTEKGDLSSESTVSRIRTEHFPLTLESARPSHTSQYLCASSEWGASGANVLTFGAGSRLTVL.

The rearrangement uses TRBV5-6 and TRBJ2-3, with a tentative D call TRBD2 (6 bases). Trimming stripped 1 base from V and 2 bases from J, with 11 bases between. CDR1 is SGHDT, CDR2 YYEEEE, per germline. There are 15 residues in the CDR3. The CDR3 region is CASSLWSGYTDTQYF. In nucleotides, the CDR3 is TGTGCCAGCAGCTTGTGGAGCGGGTACACAGATACGCAGTATTTT. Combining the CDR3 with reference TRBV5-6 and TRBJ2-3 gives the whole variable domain DAGVTQSPTHLIKTRGQQVTLRCSPKSGHDTVSWYQQALGQGPQFIFQYYEEEERQRGNFPDRFSGHQFPNYSSELNVNALLLGDSALYLCASSLWSGYTDTQYFGPGTRLTVL.

The CDR3 reads CASSPSQPSAHEQYF. As DNA, the CDR3 is TGTGCCAGCAGCCCCTCACAGCCTAGCGCCCACGAGCAGTACTTC. The rearrangement joins TRBV4-2 to TRBJ2-7; the D gene is possibly TRBD2 (6 bases). V was trimmed by 4 bases and J by 5 bases, leaving 18 bases between them. CDR1 LGHNA and CDR2 YNFKEQ come from the germline V gene. The CDR3 is 15 amino acids.

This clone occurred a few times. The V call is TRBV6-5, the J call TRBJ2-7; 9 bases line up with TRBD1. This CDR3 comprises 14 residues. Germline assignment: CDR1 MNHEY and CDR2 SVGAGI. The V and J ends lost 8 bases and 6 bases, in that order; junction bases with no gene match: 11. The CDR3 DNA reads TGTGCCAGCGTATCGGGACAGGGACTCTCCGAGCAGTACTTC. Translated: CASVSGQGLSEQYF.